These 5 T cell receptor beta chains came from one sample sequenced in a study of T cell repertoires in cytomegalovirus infection. The antigens of these receptors remain unknown. TCRdb called the reads again in MiXCR, with one record for every CDR3 protein. The sample contains approximately 300,000 distinct CDR3 sequences, approximately 32% of which appear only once. The sample here was cultured PBMCs, taken from culture after CMV antigen stimulation. Receptor source: a human donor in good health (CMV status not recorded). Some clones in this sample may be carry-over from other donors' samples.

This rearrangement joins TRBV12-3 or TRBV12-4 to TRBJ2-2; 8 bases line up with TRBD1. CDR3 length: 15 residues. V shed 7 bases, J shed 6 bases, and the junction held 10 bases outside the gene matches. The CDR3 region is CASTIPPRGPGELFF. CDR3 DNA: TGTGCCAGCACCATCCCCCCCAGGGGGCCCGGGGAGCTGTTTTTT.

The V call is TRBV2, the J call TRBJ2-5, with a possible D match to TRBD2 (7 bases). There are 15 residues in the CDR3. CDR1 and CDR2 (germline): SNHLY, FYNNEI. V gave up 5 bases and J gave up 2 bases, with 15 bases separating them. The CDR3 region is CASSNLQGGQETQYF. CDR3 in DNA: TGTGCCAGCAGTAATCTACAGGGAGGGCAAGAGACCCAGTACTTC.

This clonotype has more than one count but fewer than ten. V and J are TRBV6-6 and TRBJ2-2; 7 nucleotides align to TRBD2. Per germline, CDR1 MNHNY and CDR2 SVGAGI (reference sequence). J was trimmed by 0 bases and V by 5 bases; bases with no gene match: 9. CDR3 length equals 17 residues. CDR3 protein: CASSREPSGPNTGELFF. CDR3 bases: TGTGCCAGCAGTCGAGAACCTAGCGGCCCGAACACCGGGGAGCTGTTTTTT.

The table lists this clonotype with a few counts. The V call is TRBV6-1, the J call TRBJ1-5, with D possibly matching TRBD1 (5 bases). The length of the CDR3 is 15 residues. The ends were cut back, 2 bases at V and 6 bases at J, with 14 bases in the middle. Germline V gene sequence: CDR1 MNHNS, CDR2 SASEGT. CDR3: CASSEWGGRGQPQHF. The DNA for the CDR3 is TGTGCCAGCAGTGAATGGGGGGGACGGGGTCAGCCCCAGCATTTT.

The rearrangement joins TRBV19 to TRBJ2-1, with 14 bases lining up with TRBD2. The junction had 4 bases not matched to a gene; V was cut back by 1 base and J by 8 bases. CDR1 and CDR2 from the germline V gene are LNHDA and SQIVND (reference sequence). This CDR3 is 16 amino acids long. CDR3 region: CASSIGGLAGAYEQFF. DNA for the CDR3: TGTGCCAGTAGTATAGGGGGACTAGCGGGAGCTTATGAGCAGTTCTTC.